This T cell receptor beta chain was captured by sequencing in a study of control samples from healthy donors and cancer patients. The ends were cut back, 6 bases at V and 4 bases at J, with 12 bases in the middle. The CDR3 length is 12 residues. From germline, CDR1 is SQVTM and CDR2 ANQGSEA. Using immunoSEQ multiplex PCR, the repertoire was profiled, and TCRdb retains in-frame clones only, with some absent. The sample records about 40,000 clones, 80% to 95% being singletons. The chain is built from TRBV29-1 and TRBJ1-1; D is perhaps TRBD1 (6 bases). The source of this sequence is a woman between 45 and 60 years old in good health. Sequenced material: blood. The CDR3 spells CSVDRGGTEAFF. The CDR3 nucleotides read TGCAGCGTAGATAGGGGGGGCACTGAAGCTTTCTTT.